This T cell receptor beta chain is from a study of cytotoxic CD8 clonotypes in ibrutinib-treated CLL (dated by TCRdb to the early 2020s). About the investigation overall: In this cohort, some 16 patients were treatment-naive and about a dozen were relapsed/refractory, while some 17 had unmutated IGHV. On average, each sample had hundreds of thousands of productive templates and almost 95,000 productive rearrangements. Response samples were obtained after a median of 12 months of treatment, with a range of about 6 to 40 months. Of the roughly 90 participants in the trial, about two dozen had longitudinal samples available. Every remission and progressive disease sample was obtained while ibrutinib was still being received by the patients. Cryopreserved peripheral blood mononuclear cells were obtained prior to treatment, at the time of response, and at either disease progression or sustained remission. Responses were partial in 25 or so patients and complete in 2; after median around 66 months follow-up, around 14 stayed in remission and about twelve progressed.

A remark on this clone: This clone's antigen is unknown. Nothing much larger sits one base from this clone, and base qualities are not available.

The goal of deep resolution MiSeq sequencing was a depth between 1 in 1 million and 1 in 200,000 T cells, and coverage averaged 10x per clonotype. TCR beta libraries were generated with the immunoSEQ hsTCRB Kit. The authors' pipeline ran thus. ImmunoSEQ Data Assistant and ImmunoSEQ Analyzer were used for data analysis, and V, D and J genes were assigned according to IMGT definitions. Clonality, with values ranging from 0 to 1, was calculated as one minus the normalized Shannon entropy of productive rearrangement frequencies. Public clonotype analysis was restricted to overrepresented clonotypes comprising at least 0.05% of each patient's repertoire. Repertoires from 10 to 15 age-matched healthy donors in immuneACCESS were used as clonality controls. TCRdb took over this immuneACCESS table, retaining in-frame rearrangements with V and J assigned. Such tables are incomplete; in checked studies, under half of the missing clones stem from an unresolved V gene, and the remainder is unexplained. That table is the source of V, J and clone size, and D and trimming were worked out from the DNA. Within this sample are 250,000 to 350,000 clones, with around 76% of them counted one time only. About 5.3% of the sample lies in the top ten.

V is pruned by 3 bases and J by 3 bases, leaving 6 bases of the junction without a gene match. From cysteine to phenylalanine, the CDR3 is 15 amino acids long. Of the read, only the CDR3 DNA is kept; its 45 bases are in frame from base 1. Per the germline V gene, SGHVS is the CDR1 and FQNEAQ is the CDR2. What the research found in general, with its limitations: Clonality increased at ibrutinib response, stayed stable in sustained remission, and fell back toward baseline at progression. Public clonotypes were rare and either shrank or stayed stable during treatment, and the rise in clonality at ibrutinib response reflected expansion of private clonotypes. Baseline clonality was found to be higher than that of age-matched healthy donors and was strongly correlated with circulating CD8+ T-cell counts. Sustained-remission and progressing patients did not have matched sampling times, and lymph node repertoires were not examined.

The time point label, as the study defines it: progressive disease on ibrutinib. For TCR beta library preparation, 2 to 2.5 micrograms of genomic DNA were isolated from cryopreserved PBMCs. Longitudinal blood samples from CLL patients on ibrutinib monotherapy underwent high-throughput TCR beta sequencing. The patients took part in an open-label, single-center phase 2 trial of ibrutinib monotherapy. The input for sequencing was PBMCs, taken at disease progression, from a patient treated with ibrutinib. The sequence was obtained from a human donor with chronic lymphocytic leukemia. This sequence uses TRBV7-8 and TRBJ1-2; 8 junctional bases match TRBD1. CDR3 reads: CASSLGTGPDYGYTF. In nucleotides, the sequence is TGTGCCAGCAGCTTGGGGACAGGACCTGACTATGGCTACACCTTC.